These 13 T cell receptor beta chains came from one sample sequenced in a study of Ad26.COV2.S vaccination and SARS-CoV-2 variants. Regarding treatment: over 15 received Ad26.COV2.S at low or high dose, single or two shots; about 5 received placebo; per-sample allocation not given. Specimens were obtained on day 63 following the first vaccine or placebo injection. Sequenced by immunoSEQ multiplex PCR; TCRdb stores in-frame clones only, minus some. The sample consists of a few hundred thousand clones, 85% to 90% of them appearing once. The sample here was peripheral blood, taken in a trial of Ad26.COV2.S vaccine versus placebo. Receptors were obtained from a person aged 18-65 years who received the Ad26.COV2.S COVID-19 vaccine or a placebo.

The chain is built from TRBV13 and TRBJ1-5; no clear D. Trimming removed 5 bases from V and 3 bases from J, with 8 bases in between. The CDR3 spans 13 residues. CDR1 and CDR2 (germline): PRHDT, FYEKMQ (reference sequence). DNA of the CDR3: TGTGCCAGCAGCAAAGGGCCCAATCAGCCCCAGCATTTT. This sequence encodes CASSKGPNQPQHF. The full variable domain, with the rest looked up from reference TRBV13 and TRBJ1-5, is AAGVIQSPRHLIKEKRETATLKCYPIPRHDTVYWYQQGPGQDPQFLISFYEKMQSDKGSIPDRFSAQQFSDYHSELNMSSLELGDSALYFCASSKGPNQPQHFGDGTRLSIL.

This chain connects TRBV11-2 to TRBJ2-7, with TRBD1 matching over 10 bases. Germline-derived CDR1 and CDR2 are SGHAT and FQNNGV. The V gene end was trimmed by 6 bases and the J gene end by 2 bases; junction bases not matched to a gene: 7. This CDR3 contains 15 residues. CDR3 in amino acids: CASRTPGQGAYEQYF. In DNA form, the CDR3 reads TGTGCCAGCAGAACCCCCGGACAGGGGGCCTACGAGCAGTACTTC.

The chain employs TRBV18 and TRBJ2-2, with 7 bases identical to TRBD1. After removal of 0 bases from V and 3 bases from J, the junction contained 13 bases not matched to a gene. Germline CDR1 reads KGHSH; CDR2 reads LQKENI. This CDR3 region has 19 residues. This CDR3 is CASSPPRARGLTYTGELFF. The CDR3 DNA follows: TGTGCCAGCTCACCACCTAGGGCAAGGGGGCTCACATACACCGGGGAGCTGTTTTTT.

The chain joins TRBV5-4 to TRBJ1-6, with 9 bases identical to TRBD1. Trimming removed 4 bases from V and 7 bases from J; junction bases left unmatched: 6. The CDR3 loop spans 15 amino acids. CDR1 is SGHNT, CDR2 YYREEE, per germline (reference sequence). CDR3 residues: CASSGTGTGNSPLHF. CDR3 nucleotide sequence: TGTGCCAGCAGCGGAACCGGGACAGGGAATTCACCCCTCCACTTT.

The count of this clone is one. The chain couples TRBV4-3 to TRBJ1-6; 10 bases align to TRBD1. The CDR3 is 15 residues long. CDR1 and CDR2 (germline): LGHNA, YSLEER. The V and J ends lost 4 bases and 7 bases, in that order; junction bases with no gene match: 4. DNA for the CDR3: TGCGCCAGCAGCCGTGGACAGGGGGAAAATTCACCCCTCCACTTT. The encoded protein is CASSRGQGENSPLHF.

This clone appeared a single time. The CDR3 nucleotides are TGTGCCAGCAGAGGACACCGTCGGAGAGAGACCCAGTACTTC. As protein: CASRGHRRRETQYF. The chain uses TRBV6-5 and TRBJ2-5; possibly TRBD1 for D (5 bases). The V end was cut by 6 bases, the J end by 4 bases, with 15 bases between. This CDR3 is built from 14 residues. Germline lookup yields CDR1 MNHEY and CDR2 SVGAGI.

The CDR3 region has the DNA TGTGCCAGCAGCTTGGGGACTAGTCGAAGCACAGATACGCAGTATTTT. This gives the protein CASSLGTSRSTDTQYF. J is TRBJ2-3 and V is TRBV5-4; TRBD2 matches 7 bases. The J segment lost 0 bases and the V segment lost 0 bases, leaving 4 bases of the junction unmatched. This CDR3 is 16 amino acids long. Germline lookup yields CDR1 SGHNT and CDR2 YYREEE (reference sequence). Looking up the rest from reference TRBV5-4 and TRBJ2-3 gives the full variable domain: ETGVTQSPTHLIKTRGQQVTLRCSSQSGHNTVSWYQQALGQGPQFIFQYYREEENGRGNFPPRFSGLQFPNYSSELNVNALELDDSALYLCASSLGTSRSTDTQYFGPGTRLTVL.

The rearrangement joins TRBV4-1 to TRBJ1-5; 12 nucleotides agree with TRBD1. This CDR3 is built from 17 residues. The germline CDR1 and CDR2 sequences are MGHRA and YSYEKL. V was clipped by 5 bases and J by 0 bases; unmatched bases: 5. The CDR3 loop reads CASSKGQGASSNQPQHF. The CDR3 nucleotides are TGCGCCAGCAGCAAGGGACAGGGGGCAAGTAGCAATCAGCCCCAGCATTTT.

This clone was recorded only once. CDR3 coding DNA: TGTGCCAGCAGCTTGGGGGATAGAACCTACGAGCAGTACTTC. Its protein product is CASSLGDRTYEQYF. The chain has TRBV5-6 and TRBJ2-7; D not certain. The CDR3 is 14 residues long. Germline CDR1 SGHDT, CDR2 YYEEEE. With 0 bases removed from V and 2 bases from J, the gap between germline ends came to 9 bases.

This chain connects TRBV7-2 to TRBJ2-5; D remains unclear. The CDR3 consists of 11 residues. Between the trimmed V and J ends, which lost 5 bases and 1 base, there was a span of 2 bases. Looked up from germline, CDR1 is SGHTA and CDR2 is FQGNSA. The CDR3 DNA sequence: TGTGCCAGCAGCGCCCAAGAGACCCAGTACTTC. Translation: CASSAQETQYF.

The chain has TRBV10-3 and TRBJ2-7; D may match TRBD1 or TRBD2 (5 bases each). Trimming took off 9 bases at V and 7 bases at J, with 19 bases between the two ends. Germline CDR1 reads ENHRY; CDR2 reads SYGVKD. This CDR3 contains 13 residues. CDR3 bases: TGTGCCATGCGCAGGGAGACTGTGCAGGAGCAGTACTTC. It is translated as CAMRRETVQEQYF.

The chain is built from TRBV7-6 and TRBJ2-7, with D possibly matching TRBD1 (6 bases). CDR3 size: 15 residues. V lost 2 bases and J lost 0, with 11 bases in between. Per the germline V gene, CDR1 is SGHVS and CDR2 is FNYEAQ. Written as DNA, the CDR3 is TGTGCCAGCAGCTTATTCGGGGACAACTCCTACGAGCAGTACTTC. It encodes CASSLFGDNSYEQYF.

CDR3 coding DNA: TGTGCCAGCAGTTTAGGGCAGCTTTACGAGCAGTACTTC. Translated: CASSLGQLYEQYF. The chain joins TRBV28 to TRBJ2-7; D call uncertain. This CDR3 is 13 amino acids long. Germline V gene data show CDR1 as MDHEN and CDR2 as SYDVKM. The ends were cut back, 2 bases at V and 4 bases at J, with 9 bases in the middle.